A single sample is the source of the 22 T cell receptor beta chains below, sequenced in a study of technical replicates of blood from a handful of donors. Sequencing used immunoSEQ multiplex PCR; TCRdb keeps in-frame clones, though not all of them. The sample carries about 64,000 clones, around nine tenths recorded once. The sequencing sample was made of PBMCs. The receptor set was obtained from a human donor in good health. Some clones in this sample may be carry-over from other donors' samples.

This clone was seen a single time. The chain is built from TRBV2 and TRBJ1-1, with TRBD1 matching over 9 bases. Per the germline V gene, CDR1 is SNHLY and CDR2 is FYNNEI. The CDR3 contains 13 residues. V lost 4 bases, J lost 8 bases, and 5 bases stayed unmatched. The CDR3: CASSAQGAWEAFF. The CDR3, as DNA: TGTGCCAGCAGTGCACAGGGGGCTTGGGAAGCTTTCTTT.

V usage is TRBV7-9 and J usage is TRBJ2-1, with TRBD2 matching over 9 bases. The CDR3 has 16 residues. CDR1 is SEHNR, CDR2 FQNEAQ, per germline (reference sequence). V lost 5 bases to trimming and J lost 4 bases; unmatched junction nucleotides: 9. CDR3 in amino acids: CASSHIRAGGYNEQFF. DNA for the CDR3: TGTGCCAGCAGCCACATTCGAGCGGGGGGTTACAATGAGCAGTTCTTC.

This sequence joins TRBV6-6 and TRBJ1-2; D uncertain. This CDR3 comprises 14 residues. With 7 bases removed from V and 4 bases from J, the gap between germline ends came to 16 bases. Germline V gene lookup returns CDR1 MNHNY and CDR2 SVGAGI (reference sequence). The CDR3 DNA is TGTGCCAGCACTCCTACACGGGAGGGCTATGGCTACACCTTC. It yields the protein CASTPTREGYGYTF.

The V call is TRBV2, the J call TRBJ2-7, with a possible D match to TRBD2 (5 bases). This CDR3 spans 15 amino acids. V shed 2 bases and J shed 1 base, with 12 bases lying between them. Germline CDR1 and CDR2: SNHLY and FYNNEI. CDR3: CASSETRAGSYEQYF. In DNA, the CDR3 is TGTGCCAGCAGTGAAACGAGGGCCGGATCCTACGAGCAGTACTTC. The full variable domain, its missing parts supplied by reference TRBV2 and TRBJ2-7, is EPEVTQTPSHQVTQMGQEVILRCVPISNHLYFYWYRQILGQKVEFLVSFYNNEISEKSEIFDDQFSVERPDGSNFTLKIRSTKLEDSAMYFCASSETRAGSYEQYFGPGTRLTVT.

The chain combines TRBV11-2 with TRBJ2-3; D is perhaps TRBD2 (5 bases). Germline V lookup: CDR1 SGHAT, CDR2 FQNNGV. Trimming took 5 bases from V and 0 from J, leaving 15 bases between them. The CDR3 is made up of 16 amino acids. Written as DNA, the CDR3 is TGTGCCAGCAGCCCTCGACTACCCAGGAGCACAGATACGCAGTATTTT. Protein: CASSPRLPRSTDTQYF.

This clone occurred once. This chain uses TRBV10-3 with TRBJ2-1; D is perhaps TRBD2 (6 bases). The germline V and J ends were trimmed by 11 bases and 7 bases, with 18 bases remaining between them. Germline V lookup: CDR1 ENHRY, CDR2 SYGVKD. The CDR3 has 13 residues. CDR3 protein: CASRTSRTNEQFF. The CDR3 nucleotides read TGTGCCTCCAGAACTAGCCGGACGAATGAGCAGTTCTTC.

V usage is TRBV29-1 and J usage is TRBJ2-3; 8 bases are a match to TRBD1. Germline loops: CDR1 SQVTM, CDR2 ANQGSEA. J lost 2 bases, V lost 7 bases, and 5 bases had no gene match. The CDR3 contains 13 residues. CDR3 sequence: CSARTGFTDTQYF. The CDR3 region has the DNA TGCAGCGCACGGACAGGGTTCACAGATACGCAGTATTTT.

This chain uses TRBV11-3 with TRBJ2-3, with D maybe TRBD2 (5 bases). The CDR3 loop spans 13 amino acids. V was shortened by 3 bases and J by 1 base, with 5 bases between the two germline ends. Germline loops: CDR1 SGHNT, CDR2 YENEEA. This chain's CDR3 is CASSFGGTDTQYF. As DNA, the CDR3 is TGTGCCAGCAGCTTCGGGGGCACAGATACGCAGTATTTT.

V gene TRBV4-1 combines with J gene TRBJ1-1; D call uncertain. With 0 bases removed from V and 0 bases from J, the gap between germline ends came to 8 bases. The CDR3 runs to 15 residues. The V gene's germline CDR1 is MGHRA and CDR2 YSYEKL. CDR3 sequence (DNA): TGCGCCAGCAGCCAAGATGCACTCCTGAACACTGAAGCTTTCTTT. Residues: CASSQDALLNTEAFF.

The V call is TRBV5-4, the J call TRBJ2-2; D perhaps matches TRBD1 (7 bases). The V and J ends lost 2 bases and 9 bases respectively, with 14 bases between them. The CDR3 spans 14 residues. Germline V gives CDR1 SGHNT, CDR2 YYREEE (reference sequence). CDR3 amino acids: CASSFSGGLRELFF. CDR3 sequence (DNA): TGTGCCAGCAGCTTCTCAGGGGGGCTTCGGGAGCTGTTTTTT.

The gene calls are TRBV5-1 and TRBJ2-5; weak D call: TRBD2 (5 bases). Trimming removed 4 bases from V and 7 bases from J, with 14 bases in between. Germline CDR1 and CDR2: SGHRS and YFSETQ. CDR3 size: 13 residues. The chain's CDR3 is CASSVDSSGTQYF. In DNA form, the CDR3 reads TGCGCCAGCAGCGTGGACTCTTCGGGGACCCAGTACTTC.

In its sample, this clone was seen once. The chain recombines TRBV6-6 with TRBJ1-2; D is unclear. CDR3 length equals 14 residues. The V end lost 2 bases, the J end lost 4 bases, and 11 bases lay between the germline ends. The germline V gene encodes CDR1 MNHNY and CDR2 SVGAGI (reference sequence). Here the CDR3 DNA reads TGTGCCAGCAGTTACGGCGGCGGCCTCTATGGCTACACCTTC. Protein: CASSYGGGLYGYTF.

This clone was picked up a small number of times. This chain joins TRBV2 and TRBJ2-1; 7 bases match TRBD2. The CDR3 runs to 14 residues. The V gene's germline CDR1 is SNHLY and CDR2 FYNNEI. Unmatched junction bases numbered 6, after V lost 8 bases and J lost 2 bases. Here the CDR3 DNA reads TGTGCCAGCGAGGCGGGGGTGACCTACAATGAGCAGTTCTTC. This sequence encodes CASEAGVTYNEQFF.

The genes are TRBV6-5 and TRBJ2-1, with a weak D call TRBD2 (5 bases). Trimming pared 4 bases from V and 5 bases from J, leaving 15 bases between. Germline-derived CDR1 and CDR2 are MNHEY and SVGAGI. The CDR3 totals 15 residues. The CDR3 DNA reads TGTGCCAGCAGTTTTCCCAGCGGACGGAACAATGAGCAGTTCTTC. Translating it yields CASSFPSGRNNEQFF.

The chain carries TRBV5-1 and TRBJ2-2, with TRBD2 matching over 8 bases. This CDR3 contains 15 residues. The junction had 1 base not matched to a gene; V was cut back by 2 bases and J by 1 base. Germline lookup yields CDR1 SGHRS and CDR2 YFSETQ. CDR3 sequence reads: CASSLLAVNTGELFF. The CDR3 nucleotides read TGCGCCAGCAGCTTACTAGCGGTGAACACCGGGGAGCTGTTTTTT.

This chain connects TRBV7-8 to TRBJ2-5; a weak D match, TRBD2 (5 bases). Germline V gives CDR1 SGHVS, CDR2 FQNEAQ. This CDR3 is built from 14 residues. V lost 2 bases and J 5 bases, leaving 12 bases between the germline ends. CDR3 region: CASSLTSSGETQYF. CDR3 DNA: TGTGCCAGCAGCTTAACGTCTTCGGGGGAGACCCAGTACTTC.

The chain employs TRBV29-1 and TRBJ2-7; the D gene is possibly TRBD1 (6 bases). The germline V gene encodes CDR1 SQVTM and CDR2 ANQGSEA. The V end was cut by 0 bases, the J end by 0 bases, with 9 bases between. This CDR3 contains 14 residues. The CDR3 bases are TGCAGCGTTGAAGATTCAGGGGACTCCTACGAGCAGTACTTC. This sequence encodes CSVEDSGDSYEQYF.

Only a few counts were recorded for this clone. This chain uses TRBV4-3 with TRBJ2-7; 7 bases align to TRBD2. CDR1 is LGHNA, CDR2 YSLEER, per germline. The CDR3 has 17 amino acids. The trim removed 4 bases at V and 0 bases at J, leaving 12 bases unmatched. CDR3: CASSLRAPSGNSYEQYF. CDR3 nucleotides: TGCGCCAGCAGCCTCAGGGCCCCTAGCGGCAACTCCTACGAGCAGTACTTC.

The chain couples TRBV6-6 to TRBJ2-7; the D is unclear. The CDR3 is 16 residues long. V lost 2 bases and J lost 0, with 14 bases in between. Germline loops: CDR1 MNHNY, CDR2 SVGAGI (reference sequence). DNA for the CDR3: TGTGCCAGCAGTTACCTTAGCCGAAGGAGCTCCTACGAGCAGTACTTC. Its translation: CASSYLSRRSSYEQYF.

The rearrangement joins TRBV7-9 to TRBJ2-2; TRBD1 aligns across 7 bases. CDR3 length equals 14 residues. J gave up 5 bases and V 5 bases, and 5 bases lay outside the gene matches. The germline V gene encodes CDR1 SEHNR and CDR2 FQNEAQ (reference sequence). The CDR3 DNA reads TGTGCCAGCAGCCCAAACAGGGGAACCGGGGAGCTGTTTTTT. Translation gives CASSPNRGTGELFF. The full variable domain, in which reference TRBV7-9 and TRBJ2-2 provide the parts outside the CDR3, is DTGVSQNPRHKITKRGQNVTFRCDPISEHNRLYWYRQTLGQGPEFLTYFQNEAQLEKSRLLSDRFSAERPKGSFSTLEIQRTEQGDSAMYLCASSPNRGTGELFFGEGSRLTVL.

J is TRBJ1-1 and V is TRBV15; D is perhaps TRBD1 (5 bases). From germline, CDR1 is LNHNV and CDR2 YYDKDF (reference sequence). Trimming stripped 4 bases from V and 8 bases from J, with 14 bases between. The CDR3 consists of 13 residues. CDR3 sequence reads: CATSNFGAGEAFF. The CDR3 region has the DNA TGTGCCACCAGCAATTTTGGGGCCGGGGAAGCTTTCTTT.

The rearrangement joins TRBV19 to TRBJ1-1; the D gene is possibly TRBD1 (6 bases). Germline V gene data show CDR1 as LNHDA and CDR2 as SQIVND (reference sequence). The CDR3 covers 15 residues. Deletions cut 3 bases from V and 5 bases from J, with 16 bases between. CDR3 nucleotides: TGTGCCAGTAGTATCGGGGGGCGAGGAGAAACTGAAGCTTTCTTT. Translating gives CASSIGGRGETEAFF. Full variable domain (remainder filled in from reference TRBV19 and TRBJ1-1): DGGITQSPKYLFRKEGQNVTLSCEQNLNHDAMYWYRQDPGQGLRLIYYSQIVNDFQKGDIAEGYSVSREKKESFPLTVTSAQKNPTAFYLCASSIGGRGETEAFFGQGTRLTVV.